This T cell receptor (beta chain) was recorded in a study of blood T cell repertoires in COVID-19. Study details: The origin of the acute and convalescent COVID-19 samples was the United States, Italy and Spain. Nucleic acid was either cDNA or gDNA, and it came from T cells, B-cell-depleted T cells, or PBMCs.

V lost 7 bases and J lost 6; bases outside the gene matches: 9. Germline V CDR1 and CDR2: LNHDA, SQIVND (reference sequence). There are 14 residues in the CDR3. How the authors handled the data: Quantification of nucleated cells was approximated via reference gene primer amplification. Profiled with immunoSEQ multiplex PCR; TCRdb holds only in-frame clones, not every one. The V and J calls and clone size are taken from that table; D and trimming were inferred from the DNA. The table shows over 140,000 clones, with roughly four fifths occurring only once. The sample consisted of peripheral blood. The chain uses TRBV19 and TRBJ2-1; 7 bases are a match to TRBD2. The source is a woman aged 80 or over with active or convalescent COVID-19. CDR3: CASNMAGRVNEQFF. Here the CDR3 DNA reads TGTGCCAGTAATATGGCAGGGAGGGTCAATGAGCAGTTCTTC.